This T cell receptor beta chain appears in the sequencing data of a study of shared clonotypes between healthy human individuals (dated by TCRdb to the early 2020s). Looking at the study overall: The cohort comprised a couple of women and a few men aged 18 to 49 years. For each donor, CD4 naive and CD4 memory were each given three plates, CD8 naive was given two plates, and CD8 memory was given one plate. Blood TCR repertoires of a handful of healthy adults were deeply sequenced to estimate repertoire size and the extent of clonotype sharing between individuals. To increase sequencing depth and limit assay-specific biases, TCR repertoire library preparation and sequencing were carried out by different laboratories using diverse techniques. Each donor's leukapheresis produced roughly between roughly 0.9 and 8.9 billion PBMCs.

Using the deep immunoSEQ assay, TCR CDR3 regions were amplified from genomic DNA by multiplex PCR. For each cell subset, the extracted genomic DNA was distributed evenly across all wells of several immunoSEQ 96-well plates, and each plate served as one replicate. Each replicate PCR for sorted subsets received about 200 ng genomic DNA, equal to roughly 30,000 T cell genomes. The purified libraries were quantified using a Qubit 3.0 fluorometer, sized with a Bioanalyzer 2100, and then quantified again using the KAPA Library Quantification kit. A separate single-read 150-cycle Illumina NextSeq 550 flow cell was used to sequence each immunoSEQ 96-well plate. The authors processed their data as follows. Because the immunoSEQ output held only junctional sequences and lacked quality scores, the filtering could not match the filtering applied to full-length reads. To assign V/J genes and CDR3, sequences were annotated against IMGT germline references using PyIR, a Python wrapper for IgBLAST v1.9. Reads were removed for weak V/J assignments (E-value above 1e-6), missing CDR3, stop codons, out-of-frame junctions, or ambiguous translated residues. V3J clonotypes were defined as sequences sharing the same inferred V gene, J gene, and CDR3 amino acid sequence. To compute the percentage overlap between repertoires, the number of shared unique clonotypes was divided by the size of the smaller repertoire. RTK rarefaction, the Chao1 estimator, and Recon v2.1 estimates of unobserved clonotypes were used to assess repertoire richness. OLGA was used to compute generation probabilities for all TCRbeta clonotypes that the gDNA method yielded from four donors. TCRdb limited this immuneACCESS table to in-frame rearrangements with V and J called. A share of clones is missing; checked studies link under half to unresolved V genes, and the rest is unexplained. V and J calls and clone size are copied from that table; D and trimming were computed from the DNA. For this sample the table gives under 1,100,000 clones, of which about 80% were detected only once. The top ten clonotypes cover 0.6% to 0.7% of the sample.

The research as a whole found: Rarefaction of sorted-subset datasets indicated incomplete sequencing despite the large sequencing depth. Because the study included a small number of donors, the genetic and exposure-history diversity represented was limited. Estimated clonotype richness was generally larger for naive than for memory subsets. Across a few donors, about 5% of naive CD4, roughly 3.5% of naive CD8, roughly 2.3% of memory CD4, and roughly 0.4% of memory CD8 clonotypes were shared. Only blood was sampled, and tissue TCR repertoires likely differ from those in blood. Higher generation probabilities were observed for clonotypes shared by all four sorted-subset donors than for non-shared clonotypes. Pairwise subsampling led to the expectation that sequencing depth would affect the degree of clonotype sharing among donors.

Only one count was recorded for this clone. The target of this receptor is not known. Base quality data are lacking; no much larger clone is found one base away. The germline V and J ends show losses of 8 bases and 12 bases respectively, and no gene match explains 16 bases of the junction. Taken from cysteine to phenylalanine, the CDR3 has 13 residues. CDR3 DNA only is kept here, 39 bases in frame from base 1. According to the germline V gene, CDR1 reads SNHLY and CDR2 reads FYNNEI. The donors were healthy, HIV-negative adults who had no recently reported acute infections or vaccinations. Every donor was a Caucasian adult living in Nashville, Tennessee, USA. Magnetic negative selection was used to enrich CD4+ T cells, after which naive cells were positively selected on CD45RA and the negative fraction became the memory subset. After blood collection by leukapheresis, PBMCs were isolated using Ficoll-Histopaque density gradient centrifugation and then cryopreserved in the vapor phase of liquid nitrogen. Analytical flow cytometry was used to check the purity and quantity of each magnetically sorted T cell population. Genomic DNA was isolated from every sorted fraction and measured by UV absorbance on a Nanodrop 2000c.

The sample comprised memory CD4+ T cells from PBMCs. This sample's cell subset or site label indicates: CD45RA-negative fraction. The V and J segments used are TRBV2 and TRBJ2-7, with 7 middle bases fitting TRBD2. The TCR sequence derives from a young man in good health. Some clones in this sample may be carry-over from other donors' samples. The DNA is TGTGCCAGCTTCGGGGAGGGTCTGGGCAAGGGGTACTTC. Its protein reads: CASFGEGLGKGYF.